The 28 T cell receptor beta chains below come from one sample, sequenced in a study of T cells in localized non-small cell lung cancer. Sequencing was performed with immunoSEQ multiplex PCR; in TCRdb, only in-frame clones are kept and a portion is missing. This table has roughly 34,000 clones, roughly 90% appearing once. This specimen was peripheral blood mononuclear cells, taken before any cancer treatment. The source of these receptors is a man aged 35 to 69 with stage III lung adenocarcinoma.

V gene TRBV18 combines with J gene TRBJ1-2, with 8 bases fitting TRBD1. Per the germline V gene, CDR1 is KGHSH and CDR2 is LQKENI. With V trimmed by 2 bases and J by 1 base, 6 bases remained unmatched. The CDR3 sequence is 16 residues long. This CDR3 is CASSPEGQVNNYGYTF. CDR3 DNA: TGTGCCAGCTCACCAGAGGGACAGGTGAATAACTATGGCTACACCTTC.

There are a few counts of this clone. J is TRBJ1-2 and V is TRBV4-3, with 7 bases lining up with TRBD1. The V segment lost 3 bases and the J segment 2 bases; nucleotides outside the gene matches: 6. Germline lookup yields CDR1 LGHNA and CDR2 YSLEER. The CDR3 contains 15 residues. In DNA, the CDR3 is TGCGCCAGCAGCCAGGATCGGACAGGCAACTATGGCTACACCTTC. It is translated as CASSQDRTGNYGYTF.

This sequence joins TRBV29-1 and TRBJ2-3; tentatively, D is TRBD1 or TRBD2 (6 bases each). Per germline, CDR1 SQVTM and CDR2 ANQGSEA. The CDR3 contains 15 residues. The V gene lost 1 base and the J gene lost 3 bases, with 14 bases spanning the gap. CDR3 region: CSVEGAGHITDTQYF. The CDR3 coding sequence is TGCAGCGTTGAAGGTGCGGGACATATTACAGATACGCAGTATTTT.

The chain is built from TRBV19 and TRBJ1-6; 10 positions match TRBD1. Trimming at V came to 5 bases and at J to 6 bases, leaving 10 bases not matched to a gene. CDR3 length equals 17 residues. The germline V gene encodes CDR1 LNHDA and CDR2 SQIVND (reference sequence). CDR3 nucleotides: TGTGCCAGTAGTGACCCCGGACAGGGGGGTCTTAATTCACCCCTCCACTTT. Translating gives CASSDPGQGGLNSPLHF. Full variable domain (rest looked up from reference TRBV19 and TRBJ1-6): DGGITQSPKYLFRKEGQNVTLSCEQNLNHDAMYWYRQDPGQGLRLIYYSQIVNDFQKGDIAEGYSVSREKKESFPLTVTSAQKNPTAFYLCASSDPGQGGLNSPLHFGNGTRLTVT.

Here the CDR3 reads CASSLYSGTNTGELFF. The CDR3 DNA reads as TGTGCCAGCAGCTTATACAGCGGGACCAACACCGGGGAGCTGTTTTTT. The rearrangement uses TRBV11-3 and TRBJ2-2; 7 bases are a match to TRBD2. Germline V gives CDR1 SGHNT, CDR2 YENEEA. Germline trimming cut 2 bases from V and 2 bases from J; bases unmatched to any gene: 5. The CDR3 length is 16 residues.

Comment on this clone: The sample contains more than one DNA sequence encoding this CDR3. The chain joins TRBV2 to TRBJ2-5, with D tentatively TRBD2 (5 bases). Germline V gene data show CDR1 as SNHLY and CDR2 as FYNNEI. The germline V and J ends were trimmed by 6 bases and 4 bases, with 6 bases remaining between them. The CDR3 has 11 amino acids. The CDR3: CASRAVETQYF. The CDR3 nucleotides are TGTGCCAGCAGAGCGGTAGAGACCCAGTACTTC.

The rearrangement uses TRBV2 and TRBJ1-1, with 7 bases fitting TRBD1. Losses at the gene ends were 0 bases for V and 2 bases for J; bases not matched to a gene: 6. Germline loops: CDR1 SNHLY, CDR2 FYNNEI. CDR3 length equals 16 residues. CDR3 sequence: CASSEALGGVNTEAFF. For the CDR3, the DNA is TGTGCCAGCAGTGAAGCGTTAGGGGGCGTCAACACTGAAGCTTTCTTT.

V and J are TRBV7-9 and TRBJ2-3; D remains unclear. Germline V gives CDR1 SEHNR, CDR2 FQNEAQ (reference sequence). V gave up 5 bases and J gave up 6 bases, with 9 bases separating them. The CDR3 consists of 12 residues. In DNA form, the CDR3 reads TGTGCCAGCAGCCAACGTGGGGATACGCAGTATTTT. It codes for CASSQRGDTQYF.

This chain links TRBV7-9 with TRBJ2-5; tentative D call: TRBD1 (7 bases). The length of the CDR3 is 15 residues. V gave up 3 bases and J gave up 5 bases, with 16 bases separating them. Germline V gene data show CDR1 as SEHNR and CDR2 as FQNEAQ (reference sequence). The CDR3 loop reads CASSLEGAVWETQYF. For the CDR3, the DNA is TGTGCCAGCAGCTTGGAGGGGGCGGTTTGGGAGACCCAGTACTTC.

This clone was detected once. This sequence joins TRBV30 and TRBJ2-3; 10 bases align to TRBD2. Per germline, CDR1 GTSNPN and CDR2 SVGIG (reference sequence). V lost 1 base, J lost 6 bases, and 13 bases stayed unmatched. The CDR3 runs 17 residues. The CDR3 reads CAWSDSAPSGGADTQYF. CDR3 sequence (DNA): TGTGCCTGGAGTGATAGCGCCCCAAGCGGGGGGGCTGATACGCAGTATTTT. Based on the CDR3 plus reference TRBV30 and TRBJ2-3, the full variable domain is SQTIHQWPATLVQPVGSPLSLECTVEGTSNPNLYWYRQAAGRGLQLLFYSVGIGQISSEVPQNLSASRPQDRQFILSSKKLLLSDSGFYLCAWSDSAPSGGADTQYFGPGTRLTVL.

The gene calls are TRBV28 and TRBJ2-1; the match to TRBD1 covers 8 bases. The CDR3 totals 14 residues. Unmatched junction bases numbered 2, after V lost 7 bases and J lost 0 bases. Per germline, CDR1 MDHEN and CDR2 SYDVKM. In DNA form, the CDR3 reads TGTGCCAGCAATCAGGGGGCCTCCTACAATGAGCAGTTCTTC. Translation: CASNQGASYNEQFF.

This chain uses TRBV4-2 with TRBJ2-7, with TRBD1 matching 9 bases. Losses at the gene ends were 4 bases for V and 2 bases for J; bases not matched to a gene: 6. The CDR3 extends over 15 amino acids. The germline V gene encodes CDR1 LGHNA and CDR2 YNFKEQ. In DNA form, the CDR3 reads TGTGCCAGCAGCCCCGGGACAGGGCTTCCCTACGAGCAGTACTTC. This sequence encodes CASSPGTGLPYEQYF.

V and J are TRBV2 and TRBJ1-1; TRBD1 is a possible D gene (5 bases). The CDR3 length is 13 residues. V dropped 6 bases and J dropped 1 base, with 9 bases sitting between them. CDR1 SNHLY and CDR2 FYNNEI come from the germline V gene. The CDR3: CASSLTANTEAFF. The CDR3, as DNA: TGTGCCAGCAGCTTGACAGCGAACACTGAAGCTTTCTTT.

The chain employs TRBV7-8 and TRBJ2-5; 10 positions match TRBD1. V dropped 4 bases and J dropped 3; count of bases not matched to a gene: 5. CDR3 length equals 15 residues. In germline, CDR1 is SGHVS, CDR2 FQNEAQ. CDR3 loop: CASSSDGTGEETQYF. CDR3 DNA: TGTGCCAGCAGCTCAGACGGGACAGGGGAAGAGACCCAGTACTTC.

The rearrangement uses TRBV4-3 and TRBJ1-2; D remains unclear. Germline V gives CDR1 LGHNA, CDR2 YSLEER. CDR3 length equals 17 residues. Trimming removed 1 base at V and 4 bases at J, with 19 bases between. The CDR3 DNA reads TGCGCCAGCAGCCAAGGGGTCTCAGACACCAAATTCTATGGCTACACCTTC. Translating gives CASSQGVSDTKFYGYTF.

This clone was found a few times. This chain links TRBV19 with TRBJ2-6, with 7 bases aligning to TRBD1. J gave up 1 base and V 7 bases, and 4 bases lay outside the gene matches. CDR3 length: 15 amino acids. Germline loops: CDR1 LNHDA, CDR2 SQIVND (reference sequence). The CDR3 region has the DNA TGTGCCAGTACCCTGACAGGGTCTGGGGCCAACGTCCTGACTTTC. This gives the protein CASTLTGSGANVLTF.

This chain uses TRBV11-2 with TRBJ2-3, with D possibly being TRBD2 (6 bases). The length of the CDR3 is 17 residues. The germline gives CDR1 SGHAT, CDR2 FQNNGV. V was shortened by 5 bases and J by 2 bases, with 20 bases between the two germline ends. CDR3 sequence: CASSGTGGTTLTDTQYF. The CDR3, as DNA: TGTGCCAGCAGCGGAACTGGGGGGACCACTCTCACAGATACGCAGTATTTT.

This clone occurred a few times. V is TRBV7-8 and J is TRBJ2-3; D possibly uses TRBD1 or TRBD2 (6 bases each). V was clipped by 1 base and J by 1 base, with 24 bases between them. The CDR3 consists of 20 residues. Per germline, CDR1 SGHVS and CDR2 FQNEAQ. In DNA form, the CDR3 reads TGTGCCAGCAGCTTAGGTAGGGGGGCCTTCACCGCACCCCGCACAGATACGCAGTATTTT. Amino acid sequence: CASSLGRGAFTAPRTDTQYF.

The V gene is TRBV5-5, the J gene TRBJ1-6; 9 bases fit TRBD1. The ends lost 3 bases at V and 8 bases at J; junction bases unmatched: 6. The CDR3 is 15 residues long. Germline values: CDR1 SGHKS, CDR2 YYEKEE (reference sequence). CDR3 DNA sequence: TGTGCCAGCAGCTGGACAGGGGACTGGGATTCACCCCTCCACTTT. Translating gives CASSWTGDWDSPLHF.

The chain links TRBV7-9 to TRBJ1-1, with TRBD1 matching over 7 bases. Germline loops: CDR1 SEHNR, CDR2 FQNEAQ (reference sequence). The CDR3 loop spans 16 amino acids. V trimming: 0 bases; J trimming: 7 bases; junction bases outside the gene matches: 11. The DNA of the CDR3 is TGTGCCAGCAGCTTAGCGCGGACAGGCTACCCCTTTGAAGCTTTCTTT. It codes for CASSLARTGYPFEAFF.

J is TRBJ2-3 and V is TRBV11-3, with 7 bases lining up with TRBD1. Trimming removed 3 bases from V and 5 bases from J; junction bases left unmatched: 8. This CDR3 spans 15 amino acids. Germline V gene data show CDR1 as SGHNT and CDR2 as YENEEA. The CDR3 sequence: CASSLPRTGRDTQYF. In DNA, the CDR3 is TGTGCCAGCAGCTTGCCCAGGACAGGTCGAGATACGCAGTATTTT.

This chain links TRBV9 with TRBJ1-3; D not certain. Trimming stripped 3 bases from V and 0 bases from J, with 10 bases between. The CDR3 length is 15 residues. The germline CDR1 and CDR2 sequences are SGDLS and YYNGEE. The chain's CDR3 is CASSAPGISGNTIYF. CDR3 DNA sequence: TGTGCCAGCAGCGCCCCAGGCATCTCTGGAAACACCATATATTTT.

V and J are TRBV29-1 and TRBJ1-1; perhaps TRBD1 as D (5 bases). The CDR3 sequence is 15 residues long. Between the trimmed V and J ends, which lost 5 bases and 3 bases, there was a span of 19 bases. Germline-derived CDR1 and CDR2 are SQVTM and ANQGSEA. This CDR3 is CSVCDISTVDTEAFF. DNA for the CDR3: TGCAGCGTTTGTGATATTTCGACAGTCGACACTGAAGCTTTCTTT.

The CDR3: CASSLIPGGYGYTF. CDR3 DNA sequence: TGTGCCAGCAGCTTAATTCCAGGGGGTTATGGCTACACCTTC. This sequence joins TRBV7-3 and TRBJ1-2; TRBD1 aligns across 7 bases. The V and J ends lost 1 base and 5 bases, in that order; junction bases with no gene match: 4. Germline V gene lookup returns CDR1 SGHTA and CDR2 FQGTGA. This CDR3 is built from 14 residues.

This clone was recorded only once. V usage is TRBV18 and J usage is TRBJ1-2; D call uncertain. CDR3 length equals 14 residues. The V gene lost 4 bases and the J gene lost 2 bases, with 11 bases spanning the gap. Germline CDR1 KGHSH, CDR2 LQKENI. CDR3 coding DNA: TGTGCCAGCTCACGAGGAGGCAAGAACTATGGCTACACCTTC. Translation gives CASSRGGKNYGYTF.

In nucleotides, the CDR3 is TGTGCCAGTACAATACAGGGGGCATTCGGCTATGGCTACACCTTC. Translating it yields CASTIQGAFGYGYTF. The chain couples TRBV19 to TRBJ1-2; 9 bases map to TRBD1. Germline CDR1 and CDR2: LNHDA and SQIVND (reference sequence). This CDR3 comprises 15 residues. The V and J ends lost 7 bases and 4 bases, in that order; junction bases with no gene match: 10.

The chain joins TRBV13 to TRBJ2-5, with 16 bases fitting TRBD2. The J segment lost 5 bases and the V segment lost 5 bases, leaving 14 bases of the junction unmatched. Germline V gene data show CDR1 as PRHDT and CDR2 as FYEKMQ (reference sequence). The CDR3 extends over 19 amino acids. The CDR3 loop is CASSPARGLAGGPEETQYF. The CDR3 DNA reads TGTGCCAGCAGCCCAGCTAGGGGACTAGCGGGGGGGCCAGAGGAGACCCAGTACTTC.

The V and J genes are TRBV7-2 and TRBJ2-7; TRBD2 matches 7 bases. The germline V gene has CDR1 SGHTA and CDR2 FQGNSA. The CDR3 has 15 residues. Unmatched junction bases numbered 7, after V lost 5 bases and J lost 0 bases. In DNA, the CDR3 is TGTGCCAGCAGCCCGGGGGGAGGGAACTCCTACGAGCAGTACTTC. This sequence encodes CASSPGGGNSYEQYF. The entire variable domain, with the rest obtained from reference TRBV7-2 and TRBJ2-7, is as follows: GAGVSQSPSNKVTEKGKDVELRCDPISGHTALYWYRQSLGQGLEFLIYFQGNSAPDKSGLPSDRFSAERTGGSVSTLTIQRTQQEDSAVYLCASSPGGGNSYEQYFGPGTRLTVT.